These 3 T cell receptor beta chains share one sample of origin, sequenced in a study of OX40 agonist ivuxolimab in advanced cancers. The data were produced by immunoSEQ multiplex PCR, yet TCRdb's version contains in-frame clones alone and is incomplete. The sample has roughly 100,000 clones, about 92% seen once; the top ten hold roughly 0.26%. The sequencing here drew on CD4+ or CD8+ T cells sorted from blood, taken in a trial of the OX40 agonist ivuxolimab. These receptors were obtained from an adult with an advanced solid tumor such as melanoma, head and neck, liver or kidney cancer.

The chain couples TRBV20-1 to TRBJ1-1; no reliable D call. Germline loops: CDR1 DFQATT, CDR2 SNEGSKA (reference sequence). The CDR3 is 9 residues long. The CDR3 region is CSPNTEAFF. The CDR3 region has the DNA TGCAGCCCAAACACTGAAGCTTTCTTT.

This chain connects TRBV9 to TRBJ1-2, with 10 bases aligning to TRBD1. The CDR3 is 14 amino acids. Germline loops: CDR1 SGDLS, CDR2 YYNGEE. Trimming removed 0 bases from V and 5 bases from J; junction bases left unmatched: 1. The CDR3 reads CASSVGQGAYGYTF. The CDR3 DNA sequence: TGTGCCAGCAGCGTAGGACAGGGGGCTTATGGCTACACCTTC.

CDR3 in amino acids: CASSSPLVGSTDTQYF. CDR3 coding DNA: TGTGCCAGCAGCTCCCCCTTAGTAGGCAGCACAGATACGCAGTATTTT. This chain uses TRBV7-9 with TRBJ2-3, with D hard to call. V was cut by 4 bases and J by 0 bases, with 14 bases left in between. CDR3 size: 16 residues. Germline loops: CDR1 SEHNR, CDR2 FQNEAQ (reference sequence).